This T cell receptor (beta chain) was identified during a study of CD4 T cells in relation to SARS-CoV-2 and coronaviruses. About the research overall: PBMCs were cultured with antigen for roughly 11 days before TCR beta sequencing. The negative reference was HIV-1 Nef peptide pool or peptide-free culture.

Unexposed donor CD4+ T cells date from about 2011-2018, before the COVID-19 pandemic. The cells were cultured for approximately 10 days before CD4+ T cells were isolated. Cells permitting, SARS-CoV-2 S/N and four cold-coronavirus spikes were tested on unexposed-donor CD4+ T cells. CDR3 length: 15 residues. The ends were cut back, 1 base at V and 10 bases at J, with 14 bases in the middle. The germline V gene has CDR1 LGHDT and CDR2 YNNKEL (reference sequence). On this clone: Its specificity is not known.

Sequenced by immunoSEQ multiplex PCR; TCRdb stores in-frame clones only, minus some. This sample yields tens of thousands of clones, of which 65% to 85% are seen a single time; over 10% belongs to the top ten. This chain links TRBV3-1 (or the pseudogene TRBV3-2) with TRBJ1-6; tentative D call: TRBD1 (6 bases). This clonotype was sampled from a human donor in good health. The sequencing input was CD4+ T cells from PBMCs, cultured in vitro. The DNA for the CDR3 is TGTGCCAGCAGCCAAGGGACAGACGGGATATCACCCCTCCACTTT. This encodes CASSQGTDGISPLHF.